One and the same sample provided the 8 T cell receptor beta chains below, sequenced in a study of cytomegalovirus exposure and HLA in healthy donors. The PCR made use of 60 Vbeta and 13 Jbeta primers. Sequenced by immunoSEQ multiplex PCR; TCRdb stores in-frame clones only, minus some. In the table there are roughly 69,000 clones, roughly 70% of which are singletons. The source material was PBMCs. Source of these receptors: a man between 45 and 60 years old in good health and CMV-seronegative.

The chain joins TRBV7-6 to TRBJ2-3; TRBD1 might be the D (6 bases). Per germline, CDR1 SGHVS and CDR2 FNYEAQ. This CDR3 spans 16 amino acids. V lost 5 bases to trimming and J lost 3 bases, with 18 bases between them. CDR3 loop: CASSPSTGFGTDTQYF. The CDR3, as DNA: TGTGCCAGCAGCCCATCCACAGGGTTTGGGACAGATACGCAGTATTTT.

J is TRBJ2-3 and V is TRBV11-2, with TRBD2 identical over 7 bases. Germline values: CDR1 SGHAT, CDR2 FQNNGV. The CDR3 loop spans 15 amino acids. V shed 1 base and J 0 bases; nucleotides not matched to a gene: 1. CDR3 in DNA: TGTGCCAGCAGCTTAGCGGGGGGTAGCACAGATACGCAGTATTTT. Its translation: CASSLAGGSTDTQYF.

The chain links TRBV4-2 to TRBJ2-7, with D uncertain. From germline, CDR1 is LGHNA and CDR2 YNFKEQ. V shed 0 bases and J shed 2 bases, with 5 bases lying between them. CDR3 length: 13 residues. In DNA, the CDR3 is TGTGCCAGCAGCCAAGAAACAGCCTACGAGCAGTACTTC. Its translation is CASSQETAYEQYF.

This sequence joins TRBV19 and TRBJ2-7; tentative D call: TRBD2 (5 bases). V was shortened by 4 bases and J by 5 bases, with 24 bases between the two germline ends. The germline V gene encodes CDR1 LNHDA and CDR2 SQIVND (reference sequence). CDR3 length: 17 amino acids. This CDR3 reads CASSTRTDSPIGHEQYF. The CDR3 nucleotides are TGTGCCAGTAGTACCCGCACGGACTCCCCGATAGGCCACGAGCAGTACTTC.

The table lists this clone with a count of one. The V and J genes are TRBV7-9 and TRBJ2-7, with TRBD2 matching over 8 bases. V was clipped by 5 bases and J by 0 bases; unmatched bases: 6. Germline V gives CDR1 SEHNR, CDR2 FQNEAQ (reference sequence). CDR3 length equals 15 residues. The CDR3 sequence: CASSQSGGPSYEQYF. The CDR3 DNA follows: TGTGCCAGCAGCCAAAGCGGGGGTCCCTCCTACGAGCAGTACTTC.

The chain is built from TRBV9 and TRBJ1-1; tentative D call: TRBD1 (6 bases). V lost 4 bases and J 1 base, leaving 29 bases between the germline ends. CDR3 length: 20 residues. CDR1 is SGDLS and CDR2 is YYNGEE in the germline V gene. The CDR3 loop reads CASSTSKGGAGPTTNTEAFF. CDR3 DNA: TGTGCCAGCAGCACTTCAAAGGGGGGGGCAGGCCCTACGACGAACACTGAAGCTTTCTTT.

The gene calls are TRBV19 and TRBJ2-3; 9 nucleotides line up with TRBD1. Looked up from germline, CDR1 is LNHDA and CDR2 is SQIVND (reference sequence). V shed 0 bases, J shed 2 bases, and the junction held 6 bases outside the gene matches. CDR3 size: 17 residues. The chain's CDR3 is CASSIDLGTGYTDTQYF. The CDR3 DNA reads as TGTGCCAGTAGTATAGATTTGGGGACAGGGTACACAGATACGCAGTATTTT.

V gene TRBV27 combines with J gene TRBJ2-7; weak D call: TRBD2 (5 bases). The ends were cut back, 6 bases at V and 0 bases at J, with 21 bases in the middle. The germline V gene encodes CDR1 MNHEY and CDR2 SMNVEV (reference sequence). The CDR3 loop spans 17 amino acids. This chain's CDR3 is CASRTSGLGLSSYEQYF. DNA for the CDR3: TGTGCCAGCAGGACATCGGGATTGGGTCTAAGCTCCTACGAGCAGTACTTC.